The rows below give T cell receptor beta chains drawn from one sample of a study of blood T cells in healthy people across ages. MiXCR, run by TCRdb on the 5' RACE reads, gives a single entry per CDR3 protein. The sample holds approximately 1.5 million distinct CDR3 sequences, approximately 39% seen once. Input material: blood. The receptors derive from a woman in her late teens or twenties in good health. Both conserved end residues are part of each CDR3. D genes are given only for firm matches. Clone size, where shown, is once, few, many, or a class for clones that have expanded.

NA	TRBV20-1	few	TRBJ1-5	CSATDRHSNQPQHF	TGCAGTGCAACGGACAGACATAGCAATCAGCCCCAGCATTTT
TRBD1	TRBV4-3	NA	TRBJ2-7	CASSQNRGSPYEQYF	TGCGCCAGCAGCCAGAACAGGGGGTCACCCTACGAGCAGTACTTC
TRBD2	TRBV2	many	TRBJ2-3	CASRGLAGTDTQYF	TGTGCCAGCAGAGGACTAGCGGGGACAGATACGCAGTATTTT
TRBD2	TRBV13	few	TRBJ2-7	CASSIGTSGAYEQYF	TGTGCCAGCAGCATCGGGACTAGCGGAGCCTACGAGCAGTACTTC
TRBD1	TRBV12-3/TRBV12-4	NA	TRBJ1-1	CASSSQQGAFEAFF	TGTGCCAGCAGTTCCCAACAGGGGGCTTTTGAAGCTTTCTTT
NA	TRBV7-3	once	TRBJ2-4	CASSEGGVTKNIQYF	TGTGCCAGCAGCGAGGGGGGGGTTACCAAAAACATTCAGTACTTC
NA	TRBV21-1	few	TRBJ2-3	CASSKKRVTQYF	TGTGCCAGCAGCAAAAAGAGGGTTACGCAGTATTTT
TRBD2	TRBV4-2	NA	TRBJ2-7	CASSQDTGLAGGYYEQYF	TGTGCCAGCAGCCAAGATACGGGACTAGCGGGGGGCTACTACGAGCAGTACTTC
NA	TRBV9	few	TRBJ2-5	CASSVSAGGVRISTQYF	TGTGCCAGCAGCGTTTCAGCCGGAGGGGTGCGGATATCGACCCAGTACTTC
TRBD1	TRBV20-1	NA	TRBJ1-1	CSAKQGVVSPEAFF	TGCAGTGCCAAACAGGGGGTGGTAAGCCCTGAAGCTTTCTTT
NA	TRBV7-2	few	TRBJ2-5	CASSRFLASNEQYF	TGTGCCAGCAGCCGATTCTTAGCAAGCAATGAGCAGTACTTC
NA	TRBV7-7	NA	TRBJ2-7	CASSLREGHSYEQYF	TGTGCTAGCAGCCTAAGGGAAGGACATTCCTACGAGCAGTACTTC
NA	TRBV13	NA	TRBJ1-2	CASSFGTDENYGYTF	TGTGCCAGCAGCTTCGGGACGGACGAGAACTATGGCTACACCTTC
TRBD2	TRBV13	many	TRBJ2-5	CASSFLTAGGPSETQYF	TGTGCCAGCAGCTTTCTCACAGCGGGGGGGCCTTCAGAGACCCAGTACTTC
TRBD1	TRBV4-3	NA	TRBJ1-1	CASSYGQGATEAFF	TGCGCCAGCAGCTACGGACAGGGGGCGACTGAAGCTTTCTTT
NA	TRBV27	few	TRBJ2-3	CASSLWRYTDTQYF	TGTGCCAGCAGTTTATGGAGATACACAGATACGCAGTATTTT
TRBD2	TRBV6-5	NA	TRBJ2-7	CASKKTSGYEQYF	TGTGCCAGCAAAAAAACTAGCGGCTACGAGCAGTACTTC
NA	TRBV5-1	NA	TRBJ2-7	CASSFGDRYEQYF	TGCGCCAGCAGCTTTGGAGACAGGTACGAGCAGTACTTC
TRBD1	TRBV20-1	NA	TRBJ2-7	CSASAGTAYEQYF	TGCAGTGCTTCTGCCGGGACAGCCTACGAGCAGTACTTC
NA	TRBV27	NA	TRBJ2-2	CASRGLPNTGELFF	TGTGCCAGCAGAGGCCTTCCGAACACCGGGGAGCTGTTTTTT
NA	TRBV28	NA	TRBJ1-5	CASSFRGWNQPQHF	TGTGCCAGCAGTTTCCGGGGGTGGAATCAGCCCCAGCATTTT
NA	TRBV6-5	NA	TRBJ1-5	CASSYRDGDQPQHF	TGTGCCAGCAGTTACAGGGACGGAGATCAGCCCCAGCATTTT
TRBD2	TRBV29-1	NA	TRBJ2-3	CSVVVRGVADTQYF	TGCAGCGTTGTCGTACGGGGGGTCGCAGATACGCAGTATTTT
NA	TRBV12-3/TRBV12-4	many	TRBJ2-7	CASSFGPGGHEQYF	TGTGCCAGCAGTTTTGGCCCCGGGGGGCACGAGCAGTACTTC
NA	TRBV7-2	NA	TRBJ2-3	CASSQVPSVSDTQYF	TGTGCCAGCAGCCAGGTGCCTAGCGTTTCGGATACGCAGTATTTT
NA	TRBV7-8	NA	TRBJ2-3	CASSLHGDTQYF	TGTGCCAGCAGCTTACATGGAGATACGCAGTATTTT
NA	TRBV20-1	NA	TRBJ1-2	CSASRAGGGLVYGYTF	TGCAGTGCTTCGAGGGCGGGAGGGGGGCTCGTCTACGGCTACACCTTC
NA	TRBV5-1	few	TRBJ1-1	CASSQGGRVDTEAFF	TGCGCCAGCAGCCAAGGAGGGAGGGTGGACACTGAAGCTTTCTTT
NA	TRBV20-1	NA	TRBJ2-5	CSGSIVGRETQYF	TGCAGTGGGTCGATTGTGGGCCGGGAGACCCAGTACTTC
TRBD2	TRBV29-1	NA	TRBJ2-1	CSVVLAGGFFEQFF	TGCAGCGTTGTGTTGGCGGGAGGGTTTTTTGAGCAGTTCTTC
NA	TRBV2	NA	TRBJ2-1	CASSDLNSSYNEQFF	TGTGCCAGCAGTGATTTAAACAGCTCCTACAATGAGCAGTTCTTC
TRBD1	TRBV6-2/TRBV6-3	NA	TRBJ1-2	CASSPIRQGRYTF	TGTGCCAGCAGCCCAATCAGACAGGGCCGCTACACCTTC
NA	TRBV12-3/TRBV12-4	once	TRBJ1-2	CASTGTPLSNYGYTF	TGTGCCAGCACCGGGACACCACTTTCTAACTATGGCTACACCTTC
TRBD2	TRBV28	NA	TRBJ2-1	CASSPTGGKKFF	TGTGCCAGCAGTCCCACGGGAGGGAAAAAGTTCTTC
TRBD2	TRBV27	few	TRBJ2-1	CASSSPIAGGPYNEQFF	TGTGCCAGCAGTTCCCCCATAGCGGGGGGACCCTACAATGAGCAGTTCTTC
NA	TRBV12-3/TRBV12-4	NA	TRBJ1-5	CASSSRAPSQPQHF	TGTGCCAGCAGTTCGCGGGCCCCCTCCCAGCCCCAGCATTTT
TRBD1	TRBV7-3	NA	TRBJ2-1	CASSAGQGFPNEQFF	TGTGCCAGCAGCGCCGGACAGGGGTTTCCCAATGAGCAGTTCTTC
NA	TRBV20-1	few	TRBJ1-5	CSARGGPSNQPQHF	TGCAGTGCTAGAGGGGGGCCGAGCAATCAGCCCCAGCATTTT
NA	TRBV24-1	NA	TRBJ2-1	CATSDSSGQGIHEQFF	TGTGCCACCAGTGACTCCTCCGGGCAGGGTATTCATGAGCAGTTCTTC
TRBD2	TRBV7-6	few	TRBJ2-5	CASSIGTSGRGETQYF	TGTGCCAGCAGCATCGGGACTAGCGGGAGGGGTGAGACCCAGTACTTC
TRBD2	TRBV9	NA	TRBJ2-1	CASSRLAGRNEQFF	TGTGCCAGCAGCAGGCTAGCGGGACGGAATGAGCAGTTCTTC
NA	TRBV29-1	NA	TRBJ1-1	CSVAWRTDTEAFF	TGCAGCGTTGCTTGGCGAACGGACACTGAAGCTTTCTTT
NA	TRBV9	NA	TRBJ2-4	CASSVGAGQHLAKNTQYF	TGTGCCAGCAGCGTAGGGGCAGGGCAGCATCTAGCCAAAAACACTCAGTACTTC
TRBD2	TRBV6-2/TRBV6-3	NA	TRBJ2-7	CASNLAGSSYEQYF	TGTGCCAGCAATCTAGCGGGGAGCTCCTACGAGCAGTACTTC
NA	TRBV30	once	TRBJ2-7	CAWSVSIIYEQYF	TGTGCCTGGAGTGTTAGTATCATCTACGAGCAGTACTTC
NA	TRBV3-1	NA	TRBJ1-1	CGSSQYTEVRAFF	TGTGGCAGCAGCCAGTACACGGAGGTAAGGGCTTTCTTT
NA	TRBV20-1	NA	TRBJ1-5	CSARRGDSNQPQHF	TGCAGTGCTAGGAGGGGTGATAGCAATCAGCCCCAGCATTTT
TRBD1	TRBV7-2	few	TRBJ1-1	CASSTNRGRNTEAFF	TGTGCCAGCAGCACCAACAGGGGGCGGAACACTGAAGCTTTCTTT
NA	TRBV12-3/TRBV12-4	many	TRBJ1-5	CASSFGTSNQPQHF	TGTGCCAGCAGTTTCGGGACAAGCAATCAGCCCCAGCATTTT
NA	TRBV28	NA	TRBJ2-7	CASTLGGYEQYF	TGTGCCAGCACCCTGGGGGGCTACGAGCAGTACTTC
NA	TRBV4-1	NA	TRBJ2-7	CASSSLASSYNEQYF	TGCGCCAGCAGCTCTCTAGCCAGCTCCTACAATGAGCAGTACTTC
NA	TRBV6-2/TRBV6-3	NA	TRBJ2-5	CASSYRFETQYF	TGTGCCAGCAGTTACAGGTTTGAGACCCAGTACTTC
TRBD1	TRBV29-1	many	TRBJ2-2	CSASGTDNTGELFF	TGCAGCGCTTCCGGGACAGACAACACCGGGGAGCTGTTTTTT
NA	TRBV29-1	few	TRBJ1-5	CSVEDSSGSQHF	TGCAGCGTTGAAGATTCATCGGGATCTCAGCATTTT
NA	TRBV20-1	NA	TRBJ2-3	CSARVPGRDTQYF	TGCAGTGCTAGAGTTCCGGGCCGGGATACGCAGTATTTT